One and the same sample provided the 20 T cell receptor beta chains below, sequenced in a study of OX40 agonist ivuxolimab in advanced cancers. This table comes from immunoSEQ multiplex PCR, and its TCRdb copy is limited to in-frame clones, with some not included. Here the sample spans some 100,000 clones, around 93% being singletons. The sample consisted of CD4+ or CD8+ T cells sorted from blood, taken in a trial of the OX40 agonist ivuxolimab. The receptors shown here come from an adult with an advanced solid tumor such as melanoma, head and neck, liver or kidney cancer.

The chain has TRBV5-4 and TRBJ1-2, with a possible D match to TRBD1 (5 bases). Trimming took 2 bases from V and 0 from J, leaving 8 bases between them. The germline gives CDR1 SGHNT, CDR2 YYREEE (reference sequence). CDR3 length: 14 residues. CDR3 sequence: CASSFRVPNYGYTF. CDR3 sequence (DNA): TGTGCCAGCAGCTTCAGGGTCCCTAACTATGGCTACACCTTC.

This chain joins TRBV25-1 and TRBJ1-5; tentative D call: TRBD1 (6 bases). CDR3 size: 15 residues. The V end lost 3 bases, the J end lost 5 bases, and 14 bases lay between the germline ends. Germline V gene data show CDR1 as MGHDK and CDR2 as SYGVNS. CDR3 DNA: TGTGCCAGCAGTGATCCGACGAAGGGGGATCAGCCCCAGCATTTT. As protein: CASSDPTKGDQPQHF.

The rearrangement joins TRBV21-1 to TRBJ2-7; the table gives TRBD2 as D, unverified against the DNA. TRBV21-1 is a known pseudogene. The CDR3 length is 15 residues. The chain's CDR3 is CASSKGTSGSYEQYF. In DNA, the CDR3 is TGTGCCAGCAGCAAGGGGACTAGCGGCTCCTACGAGCAGTACTTC.

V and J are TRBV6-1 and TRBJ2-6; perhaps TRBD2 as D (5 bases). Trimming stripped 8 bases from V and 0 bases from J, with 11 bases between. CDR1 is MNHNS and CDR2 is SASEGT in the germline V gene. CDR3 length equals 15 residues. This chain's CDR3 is CASRTVSSGANVLTF. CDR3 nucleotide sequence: TGTGCCAGCCGGACTGTGAGCTCTGGGGCCAACGTCCTGACTTTC.

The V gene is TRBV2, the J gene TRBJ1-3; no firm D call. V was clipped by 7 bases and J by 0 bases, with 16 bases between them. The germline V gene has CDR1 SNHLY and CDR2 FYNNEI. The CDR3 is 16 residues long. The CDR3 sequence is CASTRTRVRSGNTIYF. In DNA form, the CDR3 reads TGTGCCAGCACTCGGACGAGAGTCCGCTCTGGAAACACCATATATTTT. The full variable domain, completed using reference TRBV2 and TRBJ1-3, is EPEVTQTPSHQVTQMGQEVILRCVPISNHLYFYWYRQILGQKVEFLVSFYNNEISEKSEIFDDQFSVERPDGSNFTLKIRSTKLEDSAMYFCASTRTRVRSGNTIYFGEGSWLTVV.

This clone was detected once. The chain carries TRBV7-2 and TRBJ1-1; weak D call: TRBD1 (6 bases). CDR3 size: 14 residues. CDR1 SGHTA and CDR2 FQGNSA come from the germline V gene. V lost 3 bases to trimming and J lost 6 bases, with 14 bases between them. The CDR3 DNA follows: TGTGCCAGCAGCTTGTCGGGGGCGCGGGCTGAAGCTTTCTTT. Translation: CASSLSGARAEAFF.

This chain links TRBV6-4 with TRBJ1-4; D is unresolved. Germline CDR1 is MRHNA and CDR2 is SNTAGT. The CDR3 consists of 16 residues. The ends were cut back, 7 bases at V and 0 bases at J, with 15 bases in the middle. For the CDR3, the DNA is TGTGCCAGCAACCTGACCAAGGACTCAACTAATGAAAAACTGTTTTTT. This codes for CASNLTKDSTNEKLFF.

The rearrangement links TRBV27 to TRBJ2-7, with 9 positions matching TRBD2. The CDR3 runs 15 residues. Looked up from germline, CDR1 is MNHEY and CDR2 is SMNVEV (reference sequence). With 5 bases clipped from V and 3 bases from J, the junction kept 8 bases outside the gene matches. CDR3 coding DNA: TGTGCCAGCAGTCCCGCCGGGACTAGCAGCTACGAGCAGTACTTC. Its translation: CASSPAGTSSYEQYF.

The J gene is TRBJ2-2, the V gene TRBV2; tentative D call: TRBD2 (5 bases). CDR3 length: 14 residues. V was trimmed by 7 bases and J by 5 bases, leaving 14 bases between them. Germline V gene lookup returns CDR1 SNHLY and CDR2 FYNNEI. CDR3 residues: CASIEGSRTGELFF. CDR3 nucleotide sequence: TGTGCCAGCATCGAGGGCTCTCGGACCGGGGAGCTGTTTTTT.

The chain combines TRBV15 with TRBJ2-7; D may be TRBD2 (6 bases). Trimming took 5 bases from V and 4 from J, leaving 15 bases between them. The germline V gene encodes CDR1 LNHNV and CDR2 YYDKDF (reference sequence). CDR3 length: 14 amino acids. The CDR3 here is CATSPRDFFYEQYF. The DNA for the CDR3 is TGTGCCACCAGCCCCCGGGACTTTTTTTACGAGCAGTACTTC. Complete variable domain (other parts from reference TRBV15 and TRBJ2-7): DAMVIQNPRYQVTQFGKPVTLSCSQTLNHNVMYWYQQKSSQAPKLLFHYYDKDFNNEADTPDNFQSRRPNTSFCFLDIRSPGLGDTAMYLCATSPRDFFYEQYFGPGTRLTVT.

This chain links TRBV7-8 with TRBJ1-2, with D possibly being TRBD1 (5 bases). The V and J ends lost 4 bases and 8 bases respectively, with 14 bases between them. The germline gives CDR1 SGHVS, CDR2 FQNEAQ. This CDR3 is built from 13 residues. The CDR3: CASSYGRGEGYTF. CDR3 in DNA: TGTGCCAGCAGCTACGGAAGAGGGGAGGGCTACACCTTC.

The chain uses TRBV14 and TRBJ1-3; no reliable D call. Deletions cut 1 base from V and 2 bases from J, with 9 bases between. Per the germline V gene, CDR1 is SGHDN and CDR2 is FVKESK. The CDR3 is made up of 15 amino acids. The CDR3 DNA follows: TGTGCCAGCAGCCAAGCGACTTTCCCTGGAAACACCATATATTTT. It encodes CASSQATFPGNTIYF.

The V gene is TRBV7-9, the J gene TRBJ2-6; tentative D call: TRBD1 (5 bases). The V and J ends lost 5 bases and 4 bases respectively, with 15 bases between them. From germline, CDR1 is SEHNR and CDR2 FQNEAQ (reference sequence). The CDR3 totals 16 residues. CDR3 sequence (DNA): TGTGCCAGCAGCCTGGGCGCAGGGCTCGGGGCCAACGTCCTGACTTTC. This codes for CASSLGAGLGANVLTF.

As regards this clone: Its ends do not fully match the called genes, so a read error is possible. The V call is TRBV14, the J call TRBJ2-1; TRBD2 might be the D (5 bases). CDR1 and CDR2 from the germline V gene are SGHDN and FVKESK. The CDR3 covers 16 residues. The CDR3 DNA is TGTGCCAGCAGCCAAGTGGGGAGCTCCCTACGGTATGAACAGTTCTTC. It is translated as CASSQVGSSLRYEQFF.

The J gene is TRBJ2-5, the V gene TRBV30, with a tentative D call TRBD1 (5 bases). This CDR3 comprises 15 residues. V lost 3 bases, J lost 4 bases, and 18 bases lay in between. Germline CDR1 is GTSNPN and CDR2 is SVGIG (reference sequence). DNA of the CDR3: TGTGCCTGGAGACCCCCGCCAGGGTTGCGAGAGACCCAGTACTTC. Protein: CAWRPPPGLRETQYF.

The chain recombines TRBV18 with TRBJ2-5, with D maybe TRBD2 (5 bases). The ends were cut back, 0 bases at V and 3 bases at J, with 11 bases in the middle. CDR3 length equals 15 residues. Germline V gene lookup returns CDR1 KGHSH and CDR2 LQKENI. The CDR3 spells CASSPPGRGEETQYF. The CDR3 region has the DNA TGTGCCAGCTCACCACCTGGACGGGGTGAAGAGACCCAGTACTTC. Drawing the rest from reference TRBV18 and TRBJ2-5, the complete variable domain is NAGVMQNPRHLVRRRGQEARLRCSPMKGHSHVYWYRQLPEEGLKFMVYLQKENIIDESGMPKERFSAEFPKEGPSILRIQQVVRGDSAAYFCASSPPGRGEETQYFGPGTRLLVL.

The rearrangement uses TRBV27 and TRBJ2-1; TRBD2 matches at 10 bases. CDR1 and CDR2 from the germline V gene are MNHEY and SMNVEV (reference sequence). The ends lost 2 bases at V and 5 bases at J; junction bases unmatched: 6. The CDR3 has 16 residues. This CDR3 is CASSLLAGVPDNEQFF. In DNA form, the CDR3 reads TGTGCCAGCAGTTTACTAGCGGGAGTACCGGACAATGAGCAGTTCTTC.

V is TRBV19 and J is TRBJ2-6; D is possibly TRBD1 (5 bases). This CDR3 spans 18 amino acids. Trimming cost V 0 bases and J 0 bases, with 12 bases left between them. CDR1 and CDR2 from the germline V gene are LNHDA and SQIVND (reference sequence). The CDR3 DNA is TGTGCCAGTAGTATAGATTGGTCAGGGAACTCTGGGGCCAACGTCCTGACTTTC. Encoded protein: CASSIDWSGNSGANVLTF. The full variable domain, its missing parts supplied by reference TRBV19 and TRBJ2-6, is DGGITQSPKYLFRKEGQNVTLSCEQNLNHDAMYWYRQDPGQGLRLIYYSQIVNDFQKGDIAEGYSVSREKKESFPLTVTSAQKNPTAFYLCASSIDWSGNSGANVLTFGAGSRLTVL.

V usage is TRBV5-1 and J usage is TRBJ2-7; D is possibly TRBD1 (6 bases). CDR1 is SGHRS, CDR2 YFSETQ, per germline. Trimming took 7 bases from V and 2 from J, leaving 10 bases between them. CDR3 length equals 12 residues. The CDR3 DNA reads TGCGCCAGCCGGGACACCACCTACGAGCAGTACTTC. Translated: CASRDTTYEQYF.

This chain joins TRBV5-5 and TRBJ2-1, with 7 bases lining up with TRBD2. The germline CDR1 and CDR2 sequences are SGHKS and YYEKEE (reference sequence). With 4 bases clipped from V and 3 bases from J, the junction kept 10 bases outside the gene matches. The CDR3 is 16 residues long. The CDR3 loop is CASSPLSGSLYNEQFF. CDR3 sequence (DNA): TGTGCCAGCAGCCCACTTAGCGGGTCCCTCTACAATGAGCAGTTCTTC.